The clone carrying this T cell receptor beta chain was detected a few times. Its target is unknown. Tumor tissue was taken before any definitive surgery or chemotherapy was given. The data were taken from a study of high-grade serous ovarian cancer treatment subgroups. On the study more broadly: On average, 14,192 reads and roughly 7,700 unique TCR beta rearrangements were obtained per sample.

Trimming cost V 3 bases and J 1 base; bases outside gene matches: 2. This CDR3 comprises 14 residues. The V gene's germline CDR1 is MGHRA and CDR2 YSYEKL. Using immunoSEQ multiplex PCR, the repertoire was profiled, and TCRdb retains in-frame clones only, with some absent. In the table there are more than 15,000 clones, roughly 80% of which are singletons. General study results and limits: TCR relatedness rose with neoantigen level and trended with mutation load. CDR1 and CDR2 were left unanalyzed; analyses focused on CDR3. Tumors within one patient showed repertoire similarity of about 0.1 to 0.8.

The chain is built from TRBV4-1 and TRBJ2-5, with 7 bases aligning to TRBD1. This clonotype originated in a human donor with high-grade serous ovarian cancer. Source material: tumor tissue. The CDR3 DNA reads as TGCGCCAGCAGCCAGGGACAGTCCCAAGAGACCCAGTACTTC. Translating gives CASSQGQSQETQYF.